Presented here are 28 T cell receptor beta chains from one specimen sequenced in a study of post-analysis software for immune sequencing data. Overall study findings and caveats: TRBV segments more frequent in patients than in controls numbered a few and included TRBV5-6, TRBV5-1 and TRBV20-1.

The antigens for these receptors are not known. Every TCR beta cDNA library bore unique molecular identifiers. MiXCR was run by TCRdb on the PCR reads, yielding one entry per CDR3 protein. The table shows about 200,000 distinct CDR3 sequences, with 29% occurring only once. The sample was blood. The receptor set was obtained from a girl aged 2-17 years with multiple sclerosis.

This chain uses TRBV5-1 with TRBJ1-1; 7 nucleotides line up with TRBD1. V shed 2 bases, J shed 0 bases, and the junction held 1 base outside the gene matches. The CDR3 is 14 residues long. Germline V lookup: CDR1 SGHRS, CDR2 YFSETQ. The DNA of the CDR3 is TGCGCCAGCAGCTTCGACAGGGTGAACACTGAAGCTTTCTTT. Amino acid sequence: CASSFDRVNTEAFF.

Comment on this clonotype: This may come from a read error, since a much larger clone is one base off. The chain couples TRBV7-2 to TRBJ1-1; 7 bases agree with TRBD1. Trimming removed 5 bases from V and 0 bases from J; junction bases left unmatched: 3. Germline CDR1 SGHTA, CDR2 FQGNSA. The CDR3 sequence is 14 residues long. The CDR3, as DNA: TGTGCCAGCAGCGCCGGGACAGTGAACACTGAAGCTTTCTTT. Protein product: CASSAGTVNTEAFF.

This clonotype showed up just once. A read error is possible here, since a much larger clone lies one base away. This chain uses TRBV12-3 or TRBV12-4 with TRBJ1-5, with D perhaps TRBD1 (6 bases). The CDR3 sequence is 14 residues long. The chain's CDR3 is CVSSRGQSYQPQHF. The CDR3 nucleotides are TGTGTCAGCAGTCGCGGACAGTCCTATCAGCCCCAGCATTTT.

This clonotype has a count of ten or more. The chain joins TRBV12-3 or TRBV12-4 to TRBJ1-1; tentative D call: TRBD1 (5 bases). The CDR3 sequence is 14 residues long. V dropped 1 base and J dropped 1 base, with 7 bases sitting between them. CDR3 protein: CASSLVTGNTEAFF. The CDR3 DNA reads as TGTGCCAGCAGTTTAGTCACAGGGAACACTGAAGCTTTCTTT.

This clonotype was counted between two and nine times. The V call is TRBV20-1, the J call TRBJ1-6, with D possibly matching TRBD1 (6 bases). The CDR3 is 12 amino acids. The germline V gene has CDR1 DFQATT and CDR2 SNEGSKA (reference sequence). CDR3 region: CTNRVGNSPLHF. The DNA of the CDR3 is TGCACCAACAGGGTCGGCAATTCACCCCTCCACTTT.

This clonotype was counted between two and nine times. In DNA form, the CDR3 reads TGTGCCTGGAGCTCCACAGGGGAAAGTCGTGGCTACACCTTC. It encodes CAWSSTGESRGYTF. The chain joins TRBV30 to TRBJ1-2, with 7 nucleotides matching TRBD1. The CDR3 is made up of 14 amino acids. Germline-derived CDR1 and CDR2 are GTSNPN and SVGIG (reference sequence). Unmatched junction bases numbered 11, after V lost 3 bases and J lost 7 bases.

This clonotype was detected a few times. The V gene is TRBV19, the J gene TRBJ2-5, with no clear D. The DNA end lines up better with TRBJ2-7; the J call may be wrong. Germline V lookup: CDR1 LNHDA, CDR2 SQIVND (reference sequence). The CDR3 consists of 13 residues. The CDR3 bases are TGTGCCAGCAAGTCCAATCTAGTGAGCGAGCAGTACTTC. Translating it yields CASKSNLVSEQYF.

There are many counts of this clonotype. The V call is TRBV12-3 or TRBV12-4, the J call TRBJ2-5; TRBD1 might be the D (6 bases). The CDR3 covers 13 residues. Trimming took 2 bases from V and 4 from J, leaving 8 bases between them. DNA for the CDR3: TGTGCCAGCAGTTTACAGGGGTCAGAGACCCAGTACTTC. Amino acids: CASSLQGSETQYF.

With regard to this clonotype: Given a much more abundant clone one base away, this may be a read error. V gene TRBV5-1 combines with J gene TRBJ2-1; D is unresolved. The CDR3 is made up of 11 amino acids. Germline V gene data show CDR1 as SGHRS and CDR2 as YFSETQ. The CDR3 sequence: CAGSLVGEQFF. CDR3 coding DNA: TGCGCCGGCAGCCTGGTTGGTGAGCAGTTCTTC.

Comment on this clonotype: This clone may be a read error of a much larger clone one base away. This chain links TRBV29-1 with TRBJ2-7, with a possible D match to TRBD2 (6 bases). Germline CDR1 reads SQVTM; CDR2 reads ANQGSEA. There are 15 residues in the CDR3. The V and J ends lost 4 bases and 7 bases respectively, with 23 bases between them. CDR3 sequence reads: CSVVDRGRLDGEQYF. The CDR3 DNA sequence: TGCAGCGTTGTGGATCGAGGGAGGCTCGATGGTGAGCAGTACTTC.

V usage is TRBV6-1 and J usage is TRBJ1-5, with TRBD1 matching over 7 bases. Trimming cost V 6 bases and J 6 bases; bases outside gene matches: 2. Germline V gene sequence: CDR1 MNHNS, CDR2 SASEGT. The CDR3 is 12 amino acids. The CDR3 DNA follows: TGTGCCAGCAGGACAGGGTCTCAGCCCCAGCATTTT. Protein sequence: CASRTGSQPQHF.

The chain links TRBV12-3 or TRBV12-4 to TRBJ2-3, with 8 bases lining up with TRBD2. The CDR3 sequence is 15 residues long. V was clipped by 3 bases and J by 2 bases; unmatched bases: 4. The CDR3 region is CASSFGGGFTDTQYF. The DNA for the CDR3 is TGTGCCAGCAGTTTCGGCGGGGGGTTCACAGATACGCAGTATTTT.

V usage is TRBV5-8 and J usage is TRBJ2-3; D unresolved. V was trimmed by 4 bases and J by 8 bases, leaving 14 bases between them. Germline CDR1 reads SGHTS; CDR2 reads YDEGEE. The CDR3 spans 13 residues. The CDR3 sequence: CASSRALGSTQYF. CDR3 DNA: TGTGCCAGCAGCCGGGCCCTCGGCTCTACGCAGTATTTT. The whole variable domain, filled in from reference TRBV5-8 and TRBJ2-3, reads EAGVTQSPTHLIKTRGQQATLRCSPISGHTSVYWYQQALGLGLQFLLWYDEGEERNRGNFPPRFSGRQFPNYSSELNVNALELEDSALYLCASSRALGSTQYFGPGTRLTVL.

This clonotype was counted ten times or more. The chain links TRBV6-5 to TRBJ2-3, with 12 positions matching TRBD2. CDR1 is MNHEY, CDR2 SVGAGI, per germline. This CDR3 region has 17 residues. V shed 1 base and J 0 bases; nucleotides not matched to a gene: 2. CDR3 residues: CASSYFGLAGSTDTQYF. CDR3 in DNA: TGTGCCAGCAGTTACTTTGGACTAGCGGGGAGCACAGATACGCAGTATTTT.

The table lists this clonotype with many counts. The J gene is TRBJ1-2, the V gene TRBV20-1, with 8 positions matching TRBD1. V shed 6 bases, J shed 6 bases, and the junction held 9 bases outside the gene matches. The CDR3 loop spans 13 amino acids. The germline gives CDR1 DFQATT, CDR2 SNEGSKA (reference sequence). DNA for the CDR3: TGCAGTGCGACCGACGGACAGGGAAATGGCTACACCTTC. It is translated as CSATDGQGNGYTF.

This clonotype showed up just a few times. The CDR3 loop reads CASSLNRGAQETQYF. CDR3 nucleotide sequence: TGCGCCAGCAGCCTTAACAGGGGGGCCCAAGAGACCCAGTACTTC. The chain joins TRBV5-1 to TRBJ2-5; 8 nucleotides align to TRBD1. V lost 4 bases and J lost 1; bases outside the gene matches: 6. Germline CDR1 is SGHRS and CDR2 is YFSETQ. This CDR3 region has 15 residues.

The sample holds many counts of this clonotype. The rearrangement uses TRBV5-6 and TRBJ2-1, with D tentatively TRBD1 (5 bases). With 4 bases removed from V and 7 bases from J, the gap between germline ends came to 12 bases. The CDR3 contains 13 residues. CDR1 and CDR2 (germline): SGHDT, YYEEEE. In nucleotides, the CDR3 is TGTGCCAGCAGCATACAGGTTGTGAATGAGCAGTTCTTC. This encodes CASSIQVVNEQFF.

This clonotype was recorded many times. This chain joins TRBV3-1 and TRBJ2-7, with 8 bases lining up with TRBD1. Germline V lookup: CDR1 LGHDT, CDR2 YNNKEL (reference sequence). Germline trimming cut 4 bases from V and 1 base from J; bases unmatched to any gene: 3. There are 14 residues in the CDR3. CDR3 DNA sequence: TGTGCCAGCAGCCGTCGGGACAGGTCCTACGAGCAGTACTTC. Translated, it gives CASSRRDRSYEQYF.

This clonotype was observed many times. The CDR3 protein is CASRRLPSGSSYEQYF. CDR3 DNA sequence: TGTGCCAGCAGGCGGCTGCCTAGCGGGAGTTCATACGAGCAGTACTTC. V and J are TRBV6-5 and TRBJ2-7; 10 bases are a match to TRBD2. Germline V gene lookup returns CDR1 MNHEY and CDR2 SVGAGI. Trimming took 6 bases from V and 4 from J; bases not matched to a gene: 12. The CDR3 spans 16 residues.

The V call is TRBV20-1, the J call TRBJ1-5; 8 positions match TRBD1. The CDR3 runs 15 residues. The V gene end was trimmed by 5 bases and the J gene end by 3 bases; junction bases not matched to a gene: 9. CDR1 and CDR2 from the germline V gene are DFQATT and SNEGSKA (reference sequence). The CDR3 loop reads CSAQTGGGHNQPQHF. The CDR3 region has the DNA TGCAGTGCTCAAACAGGGGGGGGTCACAATCAGCCCCAGCATTTT.

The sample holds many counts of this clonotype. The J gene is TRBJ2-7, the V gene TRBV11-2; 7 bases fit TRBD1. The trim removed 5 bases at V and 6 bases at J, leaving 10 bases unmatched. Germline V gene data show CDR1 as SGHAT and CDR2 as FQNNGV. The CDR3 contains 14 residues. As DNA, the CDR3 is TGTGCCAGCAGCCGCGACAGGGTTTTAGGCGAGCAGTACTTC. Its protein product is CASSRDRVLGEQYF.

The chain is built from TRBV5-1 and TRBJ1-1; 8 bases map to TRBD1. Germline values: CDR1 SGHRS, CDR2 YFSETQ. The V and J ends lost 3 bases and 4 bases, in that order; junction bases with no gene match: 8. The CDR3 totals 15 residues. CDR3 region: CASSSIGQGATEAFF. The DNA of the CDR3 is TGCGCCAGCAGCTCCATAGGACAGGGCGCCACTGAAGCTTTCTTT. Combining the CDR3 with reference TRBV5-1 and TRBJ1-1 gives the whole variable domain KAGVTQTPRYLIKTRGQQVTLSCSPISGHRSVSWYQQTPGQGLQFLFEYFSETQRNKGNFPGRFSGRQFSNSRSEMNVSTLELGDSALYLCASSSIGQGATEAFFGQGTRLTVV.

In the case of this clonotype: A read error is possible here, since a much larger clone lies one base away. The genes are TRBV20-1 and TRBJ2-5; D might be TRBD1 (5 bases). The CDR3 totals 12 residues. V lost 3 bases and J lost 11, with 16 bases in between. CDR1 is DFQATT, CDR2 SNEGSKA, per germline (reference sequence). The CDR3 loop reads CSASQGTNEQYF. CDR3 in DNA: TGCAGTGCTAGTCAGGGTACGAATGAGCAGTACTTC.

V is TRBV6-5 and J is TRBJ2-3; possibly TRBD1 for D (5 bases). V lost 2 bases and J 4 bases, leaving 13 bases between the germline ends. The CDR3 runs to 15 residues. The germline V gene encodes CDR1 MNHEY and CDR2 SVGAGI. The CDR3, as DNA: TGTGCCAGCAGTTACAGGACCGTGGGGCCAGATACGCAGTATTTT. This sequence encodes CASSYRTVGPDTQYF.

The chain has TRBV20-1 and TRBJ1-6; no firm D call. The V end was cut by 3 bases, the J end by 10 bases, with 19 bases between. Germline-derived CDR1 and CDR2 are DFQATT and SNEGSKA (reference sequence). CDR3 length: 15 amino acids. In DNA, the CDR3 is TGCAGTGCTAGCGACGGGCCCGGGAGGGTCTCACCCCTCCACTTT. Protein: CSASDGPGRVSPLHF.

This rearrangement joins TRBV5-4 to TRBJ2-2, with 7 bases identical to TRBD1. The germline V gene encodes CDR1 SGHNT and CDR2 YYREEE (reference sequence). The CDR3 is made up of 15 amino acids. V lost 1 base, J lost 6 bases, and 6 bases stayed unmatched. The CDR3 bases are TGTGCCAGCAGCTTGAATAGGGGGCAAGCCGGGGAGCTGTTTTTT. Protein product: CASSLNRGQAGELFF. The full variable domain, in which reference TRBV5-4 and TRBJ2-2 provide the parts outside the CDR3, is ETGVTQSPTHLIKTRGQQVTLRCSSQSGHNTVSWYQQALGQGPQFIFQYYREEENGRGNFPPRFSGLQFPNYSSELNVNALELDDSALYLCASSLNRGQAGELFFGEGSRLTVL.

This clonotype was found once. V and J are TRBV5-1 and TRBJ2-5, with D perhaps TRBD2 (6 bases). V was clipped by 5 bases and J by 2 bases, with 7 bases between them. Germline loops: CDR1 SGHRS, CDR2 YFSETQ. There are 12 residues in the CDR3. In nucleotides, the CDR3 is TGCGCCAGCAGACTAGCTCAAGAGACCCAGTACTTC. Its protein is CASRLAQETQYF.

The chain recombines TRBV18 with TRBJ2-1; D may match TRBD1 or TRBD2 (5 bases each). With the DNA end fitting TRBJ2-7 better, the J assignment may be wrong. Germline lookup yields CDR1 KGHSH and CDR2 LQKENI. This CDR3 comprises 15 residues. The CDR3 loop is CASSQGHADYNEQYF. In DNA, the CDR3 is TGTGCCAGCTCACAGGGGCACGCCGACTACAATGAGCAGTACTTC.